A single sample is the source of the 24 T cell receptor beta chains below, sequenced in a study of identical twins' blood T cells (dated by TCRdb to about 2013). The library was generated by 5' RACE. TCRdb names Illumina Genome Analyzer IIx as the instrument used. TCRdb reprocessed the public reads (quality trimming at Q25 with fastp, clone calling with MiXCR) and kept in-frame beta chains. Rows merge per CDR3 protein into single entries with the most common DNA and genes. The sample has 350,000 to 400,000 distinct CDR3 sequences on record, roughly 27% of them singletons. The ten largest clonotypes hold 5.5% to 6.5% of the sample. Sequencing was carried out using PBMCs. These receptors were obtained from a woman between 18 and 55 years old in good health.

This clonotype has only one observation. The chain combines TRBV6-1 with TRBJ2-7; TRBD1 might be the D (5 bases). CDR3 size: 15 residues. Germline V gene sequence: CDR1 MNHNS, CDR2 SASEGT. The V and J ends lost 4 bases and 0 bases respectively, with 13 bases between them. CDR3 DNA: TGTGCCAGCAGTGTGGGGCTCACCTACTCCTACGAGCAGTACTTC. This encodes CASSVGLTYSYEQYF.

The chain combines TRBV29-1 with TRBJ2-1, with TRBD2 matching over 7 bases. CDR3 length: 14 residues. CDR1 SQVTM and CDR2 ANQGSEA come from the germline V gene. The J segment lost 8 bases and the V segment lost 7 bases, leaving 14 bases of the junction unmatched. The CDR3 nucleotides read TGCAGCGAATCCCCGACTAGCAATGGCGATGAGCAGTTCTTC. Protein sequence: CSESPTSNGDEQFF.

Worth noting for this clonotype: This may be a read error: a much more frequent sequence differs by one nucleotide. V and J are TRBV29-1 and TRBJ1-5; weak D call: TRBD1 (6 bases). The CDR3 contains 13 residues. The V gene's germline CDR1 is SQVTM and CDR2 ANQGSEA. V was pared by 5 bases and J by 2 bases, with 10 bases between. The CDR3 bases are TGCAGCGTTCTGGCAGGGGGCAATCAGCCCCAGCATTTT. It codes for CSVLAGGNQPQHF.

This clonotype was detected a few times. The CDR3 reads CASRSLTRPEAFF. The CDR3 DNA reads as TGTGCCAGCCGTTCTCTCACTAGGCCTGAAGCTTTCTTT. This sequence joins TRBV12-3 or TRBV12-4 and TRBJ1-1, with D unresolved. Trimming pared 8 bases from V and 6 bases from J, leaving 16 bases between. CDR3 length: 13 amino acids.

This clonotype was found many times. The chain is built from TRBV12-3 or TRBV12-4 and TRBJ2-2; a weak D match, TRBD2 (6 bases). The V end lost 5 bases, the J end lost 3 bases, and 10 bases lay between the germline ends. CDR3 length: 14 residues. The CDR3 is CASSPGTYTGELFF. The CDR3 nucleotides read TGTGCCAGCAGTCCCGGGACTTACACCGGGGAGCTGTTTTTT.

This clonotype was seen once. One end of the junction is discordant with germline, which a read error may explain. This CDR3 reads CASSLMFRGTPNEKLLF. The CDR3 DNA follows: TGTGCCAGCAGCTTAATGTTTCGGGGGACTCCTAATGAAAAACTGTTGTTT. This chain links TRBV7-8 with TRBJ1-4, with D possibly TRBD1 on 5 matching bases. The germline gives CDR1 SGHVS, CDR2 FQNEAQ. This CDR3 is built from 17 residues.

The chain joins TRBV9 to TRBJ1-1; no clear D. Germline CDR1 reads SGDLS; CDR2 reads YYNGEE. The CDR3 is 15 amino acids. V gave up 0 bases and J gave up 4 bases, with 13 bases separating them. CDR3 region: CASSVEGRATTEAFF. CDR3 in DNA: TGTGCCAGCAGCGTAGAAGGGAGGGCGACCACTGAAGCTTTCTTT.

This clonotype has just a few counts. The chain uses TRBV19 and TRBJ1-5; D uncertain. V gave up 2 bases and J gave up 7 bases, with 12 bases separating them. Germline V gives CDR1 LNHDA, CDR2 SQIVND (reference sequence). The CDR3 length is 14 residues. The CDR3 protein is CASSIRHNMQPQHF. The CDR3 DNA reads as TGTGCCAGTAGTATACGGCACAATATGCAGCCCCAGCATTTT.

Points on this clonotype: Mismatch with germline at one junction end may stem from a read error. The gene calls are TRBV19 and TRBJ1-2; D is ambiguous. The CDR3 spans 15 residues. Germline CDR1 reads LNHDA; CDR2 reads SQIVND (reference sequence). The CDR3 coding sequence is TGTGCCATTAGTATTTTACGGACGGGAAACTATGGCTACACCTTC. This sequence encodes CAISILRTGNYGYTF.

On this clonotype itself: Compared with germline, one end of the junction differs, possibly owing to a read error. This chain links TRBV7-6 with TRBJ2-4; TRBD2 is a possible D gene (6 bases). Germline CDR1 is SGHVS and CDR2 is FNYEAQ. This CDR3 is 16 amino acids long. CDR3 sequence: CASSLASADGKNIQYF. The CDR3 DNA reads as TGTGCCAGCAGCCTAGCTAGCGCGGATGGCAAAAACATTCAGTACTTC. The whole variable domain, filled in from reference TRBV7-6 and TRBJ2-4, reads GAGVSQSPRYKVTKRGQDVALRCDPISGHVSLYWYRQALGQGPEFLTYFNYEAQQDKSGLPNDRFSAERPEGSISTLTIQRTEQRDSAMYRCASSLASADGKNIQYFGAGTRLSVL.

This clonotype was detected many times. This sequence joins TRBV7-9 and TRBJ2-3, with a weak D call TRBD2 (5 bases). V was pared by 5 bases and J by 0 bases, with 12 bases between. The CDR3 length is 15 residues. Per germline, CDR1 SEHNR and CDR2 FQNEAQ (reference sequence). CDR3 sequence: CASSPPGSSTDTQYF. The CDR3 coding sequence is TGTGCCAGCAGCCCCCCGGGGTCTAGCACAGATACGCAGTATTTT.

This clonotype was seen repeatedly, ten times or more. The genes are TRBV6-1 and TRBJ2-7; D possibly matches TRBD1 or TRBD2 (5 bases each). The CDR3 has 15 residues. With 4 bases removed from V and 5 bases from J, the gap between germline ends came to 18 bases. The germline V gene encodes CDR1 MNHNS and CDR2 SASEGT. The CDR3 nucleotides read TGTGCCAGCAGTGGACAGACGAGGGAGTTCAACGAGCAGTACTTC. Translated, it gives CASSGQTREFNEQYF.

The rearrangement links TRBV5-4 to TRBJ2-1; 9 bases fit TRBD2. CDR1 and CDR2 (germline): SGHNT, YYREEE (reference sequence). The CDR3 has 16 amino acids. V dropped 3 bases and J dropped 6; count of bases not matched to a gene: 10. The CDR3 is CASSSGTSWRLNEQFF. In nucleotides, the CDR3 is TGTGCCAGCAGCTCGGGGACTAGCTGGAGGCTCAATGAGCAGTTCTTC.

V usage is TRBV3-1 and J usage is TRBJ1-5, with TRBD1 matching 8 bases. After removal of 1 base from V and 6 bases from J, the junction contained 2 bases not matched to a gene. CDR3 size: 14 residues. The V gene's germline CDR1 is LGHDT and CDR2 YNNKEL (reference sequence). The CDR3 region has the DNA TGTGCCAGCAGCCAAGGGACAGGGAGTCAGCCCCAGCATTTT. Translating gives CASSQGTGSQPQHF.

The chain carries TRBV21-1 and TRBJ1-6. TRBV21-1 is deemed a pseudogene. CDR3 length: 8 residues. DNA of the CDR3: TGTGCCACCCGACCCCTCCACTTT. It yields the protein CATRPLHF.

This chain links TRBV6-2 or TRBV6-3 with TRBJ2-2; D remains ambiguous. Germline V gives CDR1 MNHEY, CDR2 SVGEGT. This CDR3 contains 14 residues. Trimming left V 3 bases short and J 8 bases short, with 13 bases between. The CDR3 protein is CASSYTKTMGELFF. CDR3 in DNA: TGTGCCAGCAGTTATACTAAGACCATGGGGGAGCTGTTTTTT.

This rearrangement joins TRBV20-1 to TRBJ1-5; 9 nucleotides line up with TRBD1. The CDR3 totals 14 residues. The germline gives CDR1 DFQATT, CDR2 SNEGSKA (reference sequence). The trim removed 3 bases at V and 5 bases at J, leaving 5 bases unmatched. The CDR3 sequence is CSARGDRDYQPQHF. CDR3 coding DNA: TGCAGTGCTAGGGGGGACAGGGATTATCAGCCCCAGCATTTT.

The sample holds many counts of this clonotype. The V gene is TRBV5-1, the J gene TRBJ1-2; a possible D gene is TRBD1 (5 bases). Deletions cut 4 bases from V and 6 bases from J, with 13 bases between. CDR3 length equals 13 residues. From germline, CDR1 is SGHRS and CDR2 YFSETQ. The CDR3 coding sequence is TGCGCCAGCAGCCCGCGGACAATCGATGGCTACACCTTC. It codes for CASSPRTIDGYTF.

In its sample, this clonotype was seen a few times. This sequence joins TRBV12-3 or TRBV12-4 and TRBJ2-2, with TRBD2 matching over 14 bases. With V trimmed by 5 bases and J by 5 bases, 10 bases remained unmatched. The CDR3 extends over 18 amino acids. DNA of the CDR3: TGTGCCAGCAGTGAATTTGGGACTAGCGGGAGTATGACCGGGGAGCTGTTTTTT. As protein: CASSEFGTSGSMTGELFF.

This clonotype was counted only a few times. This chain joins TRBV12-3 or TRBV12-4 and TRBJ1-1; unclear D gene. This CDR3 region has 16 residues. Trimming took 8 bases from V and 1 from J, leaving 20 bases between them. Written as DNA, the CDR3 is TGTGCCAGCGAAGGAGGAGATCGGAACAGGAACACTGAAGCTTTCTTT. Translated, it gives CASEGGDRNRNTEAFF.

The CDR3 coding sequence is TGTGCCAGCTCACTCGCCGGGACAGCGATTAATTCACCCCTCCACTTT. This translates into CASSLAGTAINSPLHF. This chain uses TRBV18 with TRBJ1-6; 7 bases are shared with TRBD1. There are 16 residues in the CDR3. CDR1 and CDR2 from the germline V gene are KGHSH and LQKENI. The ends lost 4 bases at V and 6 bases at J; junction bases unmatched: 9. Full variable domain (missing parts from reference TRBV18 and TRBJ1-6): NAGVMQNPRHLVRRRGQEARLRCSPMKGHSHVYWYRQLPEEGLKFMVYLQKENIIDESGMPKERFSAEFPKEGPSILRIQQVVRGDSAAYFCASSLAGTAINSPLHFGNGTRLTVT.

The chain combines TRBV11-3 with TRBJ2-3, with unresolved D. The CDR3 sequence is 14 residues long. Germline assignment: CDR1 SGHNT and CDR2 YENEEA. The germline V and J ends were trimmed by 5 bases and 11 bases, with 20 bases remaining between them. Written as DNA, the CDR3 is TGTGCCAGCAGCCGGTTAGAGCTAACCCCTCGGCAGTATTTT. It is translated as CASSRLELTPRQYF. The whole variable domain, filled in from reference TRBV11-3 and TRBJ2-3, reads EAGVVQSPRYKIIEKKQPVAFWCNPISGHNTLYWYLQNLGQGPELLIRYENEEAVDDSQLPKDRFSAERLKGVDSTLKIQPAELGDSAVYLCASSRLELTPRQYFGPGTRLTVL.

The chain joins TRBV27 to TRBJ1-2; D perhaps matches TRBD1 (6 bases). Germline assignment: CDR1 MNHEY and CDR2 SMNVEV (reference sequence). There are 15 residues in the CDR3. The ends were cut back, 0 bases at V and 5 bases at J, with 13 bases in the middle. In DNA form, the CDR3 reads TGTGCCAGCAGTTTATCGGGGGCGGACCAATATGGCTACACCTTC. It is translated as CASSLSGADQYGYTF.

V is TRBV5-6 and J is TRBJ2-3; D perhaps matches TRBD2 (5 bases). The germline gives CDR1 SGHDT, CDR2 YYEEEE. V dropped 4 bases and J dropped 0 bases, with 12 bases sitting between them. The CDR3 runs 15 residues. The CDR3 DNA sequence: TGTGCCAGCAGCCTGTTGGGAGCAAGCACAGATACGCAGTATTTT. It yields the protein CASSLLGASTDTQYF.